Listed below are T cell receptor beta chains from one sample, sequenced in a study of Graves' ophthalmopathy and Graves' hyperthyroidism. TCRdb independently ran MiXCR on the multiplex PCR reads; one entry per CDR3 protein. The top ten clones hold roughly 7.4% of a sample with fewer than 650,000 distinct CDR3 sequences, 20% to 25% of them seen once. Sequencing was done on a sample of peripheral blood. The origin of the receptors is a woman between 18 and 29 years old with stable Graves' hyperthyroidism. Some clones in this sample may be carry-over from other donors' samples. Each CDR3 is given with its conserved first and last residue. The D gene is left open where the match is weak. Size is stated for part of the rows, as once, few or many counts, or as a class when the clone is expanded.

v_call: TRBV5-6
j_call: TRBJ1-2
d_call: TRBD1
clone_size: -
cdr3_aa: CASSPEDRDFYGYTF
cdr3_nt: TGTGCCAGCAGCCCCGAGGACAGGGACTTCTATGGCTACACCTTC

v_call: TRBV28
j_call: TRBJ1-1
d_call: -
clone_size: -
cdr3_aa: CASKRSWMNTEAFF
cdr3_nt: TGTGCCAGCAAAAGATCTTGGATGAACACTGAAGCTTTCTTT

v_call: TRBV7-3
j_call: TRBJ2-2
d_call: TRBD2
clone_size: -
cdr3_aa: CASSLQAGGPGTGEPFF
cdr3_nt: TGTGCCAGCAGCTTACAAGCGGGAGGGCCAGGCACCGGGGAGCCGTTTTTT

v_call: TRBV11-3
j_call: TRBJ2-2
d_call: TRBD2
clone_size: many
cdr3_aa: CASSYRTSGTGELFF
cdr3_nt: TGTGCCAGCAGCTACCGGACTAGCGGGACCGGGGAGCTGTTTTTT

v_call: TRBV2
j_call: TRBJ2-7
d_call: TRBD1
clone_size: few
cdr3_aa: CASKGDRAAEQYF
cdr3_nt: TGTGCCAGCAAGGGGGACAGGGCGGCCGAGCAGTACTTC

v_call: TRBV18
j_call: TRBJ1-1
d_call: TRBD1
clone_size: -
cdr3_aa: CASSPRDRDHTEAFF
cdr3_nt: TGTGCCAGCTCACCCCGGGACAGGGACCACACTGAAGCTTTCTTT

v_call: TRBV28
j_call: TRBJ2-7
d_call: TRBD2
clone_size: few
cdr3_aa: CASKEALAGSLEQYF
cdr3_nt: TGTGCCAGCAAGGAGGCACTAGCGGGATCCCTCGAGCAGTACTTC

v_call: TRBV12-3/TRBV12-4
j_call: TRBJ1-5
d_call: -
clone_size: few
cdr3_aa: CASSAQDGNQPQHF
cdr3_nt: TGTGCCAGCAGTGCGCAGGATGGCAATCAGCCCCAGCATTTT

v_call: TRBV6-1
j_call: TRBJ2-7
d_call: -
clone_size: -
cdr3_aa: CASSSSSYPYEQYF
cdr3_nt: TGTGCCAGCAGTAGTTCTAGTTACCCCTACGAGCAGTACTTC

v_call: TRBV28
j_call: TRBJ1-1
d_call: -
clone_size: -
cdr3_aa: CASSSQGSYSEAFF
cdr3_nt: TGTGCCAGCAGTTCCCAGGGAAGCTATAGTGAAGCTTTCTTT

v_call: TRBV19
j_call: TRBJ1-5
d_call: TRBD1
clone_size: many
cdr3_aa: CASSQRTGTQPQHF
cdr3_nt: TGTGCCAGTAGTCAACGGACAGGGACCCAGCCCCAGCATTTT

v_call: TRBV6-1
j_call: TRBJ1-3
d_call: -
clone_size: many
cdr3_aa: CASSAKRASGNTIYF
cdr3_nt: TGTGCCAGCAGTGCGAAGAGGGCCTCTGGAAACACCATATATTTT

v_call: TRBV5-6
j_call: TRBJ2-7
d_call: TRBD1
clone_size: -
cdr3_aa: CASSLRGQVAYEQYF
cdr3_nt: TGTGCCAGCAGCTTGCGGGGACAGGTGGCCTACGAGCAGTACTTC

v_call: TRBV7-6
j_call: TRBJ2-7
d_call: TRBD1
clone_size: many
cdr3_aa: CASSSGTETYEQYF
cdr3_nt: TGTGCCAGCAGCTCCGGGACAGAGACCTACGAGCAGTACTTC

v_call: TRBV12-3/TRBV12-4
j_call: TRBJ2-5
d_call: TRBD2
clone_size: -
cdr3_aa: CASSQTSGVQETQYF
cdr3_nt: TGTGCCAGCAGCCAGACTAGCGGGGTACAAGAGACCCAGTACTTC

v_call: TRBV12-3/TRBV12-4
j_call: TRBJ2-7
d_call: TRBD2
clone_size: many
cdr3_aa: CASSSGLAGVSEQYF
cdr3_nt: TGTGCCAGCAGCTCCGGGCTAGCGGGGGTATCCGAGCAGTACTTC

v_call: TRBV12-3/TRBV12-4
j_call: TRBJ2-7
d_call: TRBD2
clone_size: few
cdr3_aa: CASSMSGPGGEQYF
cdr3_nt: TGTGCCAGCAGTATGTCCGGGCCGGGGGGAGAGCAGTACTTC

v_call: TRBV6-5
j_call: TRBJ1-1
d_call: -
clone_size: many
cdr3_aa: CASSLTADAFF
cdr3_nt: TGTGCCAGCAGTTTGACAGCGGACGCTTTCTTT

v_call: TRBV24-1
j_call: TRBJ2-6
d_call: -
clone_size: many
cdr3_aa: CATSDRVYAGANVLTF
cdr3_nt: TGTGCCACCAGTGACAGGGTATATGCTGGGGCCAACGTCCTGACTTTC

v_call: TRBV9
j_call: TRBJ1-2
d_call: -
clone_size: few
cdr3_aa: CASSAGAGGSYGYTF
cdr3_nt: TGTGCCAGCAGCGCAGGGGCCGGGGGGAGCTATGGCTACACCTTC

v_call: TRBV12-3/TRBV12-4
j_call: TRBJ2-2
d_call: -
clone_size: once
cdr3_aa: CASRRGAGITGELFF
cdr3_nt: TGTGCCAGCAGGCGGGGCGCCGGGATCACCGGGGAGCTGTTTTTT

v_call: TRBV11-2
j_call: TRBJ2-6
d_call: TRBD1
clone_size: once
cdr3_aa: CASSKDRATGANVLTF
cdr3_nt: TGTGCCAGCAGCAAGGACAGGGCGACTGGGGCCAACGTCCTGACTTTC

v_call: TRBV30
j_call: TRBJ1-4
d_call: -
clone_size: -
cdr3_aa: CAWIKQGLGEKLFF
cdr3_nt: TGTGCCTGGATTAAACAGGGATTGGGCGAAAAACTGTTTTTT

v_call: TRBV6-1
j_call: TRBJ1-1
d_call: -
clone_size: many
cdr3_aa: CASIRDGMNTEAFF
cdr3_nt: TGTGCCAGCATTCGGGACGGCATGAACACTGAAGCTTTCTTT

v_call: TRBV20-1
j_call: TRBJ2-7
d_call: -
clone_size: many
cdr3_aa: CSARDQGSSYEQYF
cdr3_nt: TGCAGTGCTAGAGATCAGGGGAGCTCCTACGAGCAGTACTTC

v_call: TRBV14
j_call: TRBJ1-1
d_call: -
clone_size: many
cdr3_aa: CASSHVRGGNTEAFF
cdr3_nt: TGTGCCAGCAGTCATGTACGAGGTGGGAACACTGAAGCTTTCTTT

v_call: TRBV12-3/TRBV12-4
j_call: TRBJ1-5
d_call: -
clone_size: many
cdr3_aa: CASSLGETNQPQHF
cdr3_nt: TGTGCCAGCAGTTTAGGAGAAACAAATCAGCCCCAGCATTTT

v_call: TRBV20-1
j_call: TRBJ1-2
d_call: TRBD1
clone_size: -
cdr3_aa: CSAREQGAGYGYTF
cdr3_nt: TGCAGTGCTAGAGAACAGGGGGCAGGCTATGGCTACACCTTC